These 25 T cell receptor beta chains were all obtained from the same sample, sequenced in a study of regulatory T cells in long-lasting Graves disease. Sample time point: newly diagnosed GD, antithyroid drugs for less than 3 months. Extracted PBMC RNA gave rise to the TCR library. Library construction for TCR beta used iRepertoire HTBI primers and Arm-PCR of CDR3 regions. TCRdb re-called the multiplex PCR reads with MiXCR, one entry per CDR3 protein. The data hold 240,000 or so distinct CDR3 sequences, with around 21% observed a single time. This specimen was peripheral blood mononuclear cells (PBMCs), taken at new diagnosis, from a patient treated with antithyroid drugs. Receptors originate from a female donor with Graves disease.

Concerning this clonotype itself: A much larger clone lies one base from this, so it may be a read error. This chain links TRBV6-2 or TRBV6-3 with TRBJ2-3; weak D call: TRBD1 (5 bases). The CDR3 runs 13 residues. Germline values: CDR1 MNHEY, CDR2 SVGEGT. CDR3 region: CASSSAGADTKYF. The CDR3, as DNA: TGTGCCAGCAGTTCCGCTGGGGCCGATACGAAGTATTTT.

As regards this clonotype: A read error may be the cause here, since a much bigger clone is one base away. The rearrangement links TRBV5-4 to TRBJ2-7, with 8 bases that match TRBD1. The CDR3 has 13 residues. V trimming: 4 bases; J trimming: 2 bases; junction bases outside the gene matches: 2. Looked up from germline, CDR1 is SGHNT and CDR2 is YYREEE (reference sequence). CDR3 region: CASSEGQAYEQYF. CDR3 nucleotide sequence: TGTGCCAGCAGCGAGGGACAGGCCTACGAGCAGTACTTC.

As concerns this clonotype: A much larger clone lies a single base off, so this may be a read error. This chain joins TRBV6-2 or TRBV6-3 and TRBJ2-6; D is unresolved. The CDR3 runs 15 residues. Germline V CDR1 and CDR2: MNHEY, SVGEGT. The CDR3 DNA sequence: TGTGTCAGCAGTTACGACCGCTCTGGGGCCAACGTCCTGACTTTC. Encoded protein: CVSSYDRSGANVLTF.

The rearrangement uses TRBV10-3 and TRBJ2-1; 8 bases fit TRBD1. This CDR3 is 15 amino acids long. The V gene's germline CDR1 is ENHRY and CDR2 SYGVKD. The V and J ends lost 10 bases and 5 bases, in that order; junction bases with no gene match: 13. CDR3: CATLRQTGVDNEQFF. The CDR3 DNA is TGTGCCACCCTTCGTCAGACAGGGGTTGACAATGAGCAGTTCTTC.

By share of the sample, this clonotype is medium-sized (0.01 to 0.1%). This chain joins TRBV12-3 or TRBV12-4 and TRBJ1-1; D is perhaps TRBD1 (6 bases). Trimming removed 5 bases from V and 0 bases from J, with 16 bases in between. CDR3 length: 16 residues. CDR3 bases: TGTGCCAGCAGTCCACACACGACAGGAGTGAACACTGAAGCTTTCTTT. Amino acid sequence: CASSPHTTGVNTEAFF.

This clonotype was counted many times. This chain connects TRBV12-3 or TRBV12-4 to TRBJ2-5, with D tentatively TRBD2 (5 bases). The CDR3 loop spans 14 amino acids. The V and J ends lost 5 bases and 9 bases respectively, with 19 bases between them. The CDR3 is CASSPGLGVGAQYF. The CDR3 coding sequence is TGTGCCAGCAGTCCCGGCCTCGGGGTCGGGGCCCAGTACTTC.

This clonotype was detected a few times. This chain uses TRBV25-1 with TRBJ2-6, with D perhaps matching TRBD1 (5 bases). The V gene's germline CDR1 is MGHDK and CDR2 SYGVNS. The CDR3 sequence is 18 residues long. V shed 4 bases and J shed 1 base, with 17 bases lying between them. The CDR3 coding sequence is TGTGCCAGCAGTGCGAAGGGCAGGGTTTATTCTGGGGCCAACGTCCTGACTTTC. Encoded protein: CASSAKGRVYSGANVLTF.

The rearrangement links TRBV7-2 to TRBJ2-1; 10 bases are a match to TRBD2. Trimming at V came to 1 base and at J to 0 bases, leaving 3 bases not matched to a gene. The CDR3 contains 17 residues. CDR1 is SGHTA and CDR2 is FQGNSA in the germline V gene. CDR3 sequence (DNA): TGTGCCAGCAGCTTAGTTCCTAGCGGGGGCTCCTACAATGAGCAGTTCTTC. Protein sequence: CASSLVPSGGSYNEQFF.

This clonotype came up many times. CDR3 nucleotide sequence: TGCGCCAGCAGCGCGAGGGGGCCCGGCTACAATGAGCAGTTCTTC. Translation: CASSARGPGYNEQFF. The rearrangement joins TRBV5-1 to TRBJ2-1, with 7 bases lining up with TRBD1. The CDR3 is 15 residues long. The V segment lost 4 bases and the J segment 3 bases; nucleotides outside the gene matches: 7. Germline CDR1 reads SGHRS; CDR2 reads YFSETQ.

This clonotype was found many times. The J gene is TRBJ1-5, the V gene TRBV9; D may be TRBD1 (5 bases). This CDR3 is built from 15 residues. CDR1 and CDR2 from the germline V gene are SGDLS and YYNGEE. Trimming took off 0 bases at V and 6 bases at J, with 13 bases between the two ends. The CDR3 bases are TGTGCCAGCAGCGTAGATGCAGGGATTTTTCAGCCCCAGCATTTT. It encodes CASSVDAGIFQPQHF.

This clonotype came up a few times. V and J are TRBV2 and TRBJ1-6, with TRBD1 matching 11 bases. This CDR3 contains 15 residues. Germline trimming cut 8 bases from V and 11 bases from J; bases unmatched to any gene: 11. The germline V gene encodes CDR1 SNHLY and CDR2 FYNNEI. Here the CDR3 reads CASRREGQGDTPLHF. CDR3 sequence (DNA): TGTGCCAGCCGGAGGGAGGGACAGGGGGATACACCCCTCCACTTT.

This clonotype came up many times. The chain is built from TRBV19 and TRBJ2-3; no firm D call. CDR3 size: 16 residues. Trimming stripped 2 bases from V and 4 bases from J, with 16 bases between. Germline CDR1 is LNHDA and CDR2 is SQIVND (reference sequence). Written as DNA, the CDR3 is TGTGCCAGTAGTATAACCGGCCGCCGGAAGGCAGATACGCAGTATTTT. Residues: CASSITGRRKADTQYF.

V is TRBV6-5 and J is TRBJ2-7; 12 nucleotides match TRBD2. This CDR3 comprises 19 residues. The V gene's germline CDR1 is MNHEY and CDR2 SVGAGI. The ends lost 4 bases at V and 0 bases at J; junction bases unmatched: 13. CDR3 residues: CASSFERLAGGLSSYEQYF. The CDR3 DNA reads TGTGCCAGCAGTTTCGAGCGGCTAGCGGGGGGGCTGAGCTCCTACGAGCAGTACTTC.

This clonotype was detected many times. The chain employs TRBV6-2 or TRBV6-3 and TRBJ1-1, with D maybe TRBD1 (5 bases). V was trimmed by 0 bases and J by 4 bases, leaving 15 bases between them. The CDR3 loop spans 16 amino acids. Germline values: CDR1 MNHEY, CDR2 SVGEGT. The CDR3 protein is CASSYSSRGSSTEAFF. In DNA form, the CDR3 reads TGTGCCAGCAGTTACTCATCAAGGGGAAGCAGCACTGAAGCTTTCTTT.

This clonotype has at least ten counts. The CDR3 reads CASSSKLAGLTDTQYF. For the CDR3, the DNA is TGTGCCAGCAGCTCCAAACTAGCGGGGCTCACAGATACGCAGTATTTT. The J gene is TRBJ2-3, the V gene TRBV7-2; 10 bases are a match to TRBD2. Trimming took 4 bases from V and 2 from J; bases not matched to a gene: 6. Per germline, CDR1 SGHTA and CDR2 FQGNSA. This CDR3 region has 16 residues. Filled out from reference TRBV7-2 and TRBJ2-3, the complete variable domain reads GAGVSQSPSNKVTEKGKDVELRCDPISGHTALYWYRQSLGQGLEFLIYFQGNSAPDKSGLPSDRFSAERTGGSVSTLTIQRTQQEDSAVYLCASSSKLAGLTDTQYFGPGTRLTVL.

In regard to this clonotype: One junction end does not reproduce the germline sequence, and a read error may be involved. This chain joins TRBV5-8 and TRBJ1-1, with 10 nucleotides matching TRBD1. CDR3 size: 15 residues. Germline CDR1 reads SGHTS; CDR2 reads YDEGEE. The CDR3 loop reads CASSIRQGANTETFF. The CDR3 DNA sequence: TGCGCCAGCAGCATCCGACAGGGGGCGAACACTGAAACTTTCTTT.

This clonotype occurred many times. The chain joins TRBV30 to TRBJ2-4; D is undetermined. Trimming shortened V by 2 bases and J by 7 bases, and 12 bases separated the two germline ends. CDR1 is GTSNPN and CDR2 is SVGIG in the germline V gene (reference sequence). The CDR3 extends over 13 amino acids. This CDR3 reads CAWSLGMGNIQYF. Here the CDR3 DNA reads TGTGCCTGGAGTCTGGGGATGGGGAACATTCAGTACTTC.

This rearrangement joins TRBV28 to TRBJ1-4; 11 bases align to TRBD1. The CDR3 has 14 residues. CDR1 and CDR2 (germline): MDHEN, SYDVKM. The V segment lost 10 bases and the J segment 8 bases; nucleotides outside the gene matches: 9. The CDR3 region has the DNA TGTGCCACCATGGACAGGGGGCTTCGAGAAAAACTGTTTTTT. Its protein product is CATMDRGLREKLFF.

The table lists this clonotype with many counts. This sequence joins TRBV7-2 and TRBJ2-3; D is unresolved. The length of the CDR3 is 15 residues. V lost 5 bases and J lost 0, with 12 bases in between. Germline CDR1 reads SGHTA; CDR2 reads FQGNSA. The CDR3 region has the DNA TGTGCCAGCAGCACCCTTGGGGTTAGCACAGATACGCAGTATTTT. It encodes CASSTLGVSTDTQYF.

Remarks on this clonotype: A read error is likely here: a far larger clone is one base away. The chain carries TRBV2 and TRBJ2-4, with D maybe TRBD1 (6 bases). The tail of the sequence fits TRBJ1-2 better, so the J call may be wrong. Per the germline V gene, CDR1 is SNHLY and CDR2 is FYNNEI. CDR3 length: 14 residues. The DNA of the CDR3 is TGTACCAGCAGTGATCCCGGGACAATGAATGGCTACACCTTC. Amino acids: CTSSDPGTMNGYTF.

This clonotype was observed a few times. The J gene is TRBJ1-2, the V gene TRBV18; the match to TRBD1 covers 7 bases. With V trimmed by 5 bases and J by 1 base, 10 bases remained unmatched. CDR1 and CDR2 from the germline V gene are KGHSH and LQKENI. The length of the CDR3 is 16 residues. CDR3 amino acids: CASSLQGPGNNYGYTF. CDR3 in DNA: TGTGCCAGCTCATTACAGGGGCCAGGAAATAACTATGGCTACACCTTC. The complete variable domain, with remaining parts taken from reference TRBV18 and TRBJ1-2, reads NAGVMQNPRHLVRRRGQEARLRCSPMKGHSHVYWYRQLPEEGLKFMVYLQKENIIDESGMPKERFSAEFPKEGPSILRIQQVVRGDSAAYFCASSLQGPGNNYGYTFGSGTRLTVV.

This clonotype was counted many times. The chain couples TRBV3-1 to TRBJ1-6; D is uncertain. The CDR3 totals 12 residues. V lost 1 base, J lost 10 bases, and 5 bases lay in between. The germline V gene encodes CDR1 LGHDT and CDR2 YNNKEL (reference sequence). Here the CDR3 reads CASSQGVSPLHF. CDR3 bases: TGTGCCAGCAGCCAAGGTGTCTCACCCCTCCACTTT.

Regarding this clonotype: This may arise from a read error, as a much more abundant clone is one base away. The genes are TRBV5-1 and TRBJ2-7; 12 bases fit TRBD2. Germline lookup yields CDR1 SGHRS and CDR2 YFSETQ. The ends lost 1 base at V and 7 bases at J; junction bases unmatched: 18. This CDR3 contains 19 residues. CDR3: CASSLRRLAGDRFYNEQYF. DNA of the CDR3: TGCGCCAGCAGCTTGAGGAGACTAGCGGGAGATAGGTTCTACAATGAGCAGTACTTC.

This clonotype has ten or more counts. J is TRBJ2-3 and V is TRBV20-1; 9 positions agree with TRBD1. The CDR3 consists of 14 residues. Germline V gene lookup returns CDR1 DFQATT and CDR2 SNEGSKA (reference sequence). J lost 1 base, V lost 7 bases, and 6 bases had no gene match. CDR3 coding DNA: TGCAGTGTCCGACAGGGGGACCGCACAGATACGCAGTATTTT. Residues: CSVRQGDRTDTQYF.

This clonotype appeared many times. Possible read error: a much larger clone is one base away. The chain uses TRBV7-2 and TRBJ2-7; D is unresolved. Germline V CDR1 and CDR2: SGHTA, FQGNSA. Trimming pared 5 bases from V and 2 bases from J, leaving 4 bases between. The CDR3 totals 11 residues. In DNA form, the CDR3 reads TGTGCCAGCAGCCCCGCCTACGAGCAGTACTTC. Residues: CASSPAYEQYF. Full variable domain (remainder filled in from reference TRBV7-2 and TRBJ2-7): GAGVSQSPSNKVTEKGKDVELRCDPISGHTALYWYRQSLGQGLEFLIYFQGNSAPDKSGLPSDRFSAERTGGSVSTLTIQRTQQEDSAVYLCASSPAYEQYFGPGTRLTVT.